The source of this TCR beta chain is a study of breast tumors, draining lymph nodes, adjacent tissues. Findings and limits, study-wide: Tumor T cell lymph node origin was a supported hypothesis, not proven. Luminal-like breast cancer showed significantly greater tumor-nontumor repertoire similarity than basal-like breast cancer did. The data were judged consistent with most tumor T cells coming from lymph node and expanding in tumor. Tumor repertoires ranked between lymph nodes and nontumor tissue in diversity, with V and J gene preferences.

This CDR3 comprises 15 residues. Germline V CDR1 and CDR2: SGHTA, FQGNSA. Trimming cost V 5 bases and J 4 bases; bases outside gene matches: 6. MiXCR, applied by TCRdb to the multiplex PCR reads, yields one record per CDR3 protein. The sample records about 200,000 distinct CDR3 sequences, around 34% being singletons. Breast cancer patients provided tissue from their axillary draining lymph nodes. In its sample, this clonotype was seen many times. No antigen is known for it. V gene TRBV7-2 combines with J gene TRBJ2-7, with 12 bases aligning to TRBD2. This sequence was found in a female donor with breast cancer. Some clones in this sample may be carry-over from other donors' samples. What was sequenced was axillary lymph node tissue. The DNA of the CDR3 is TGTGCCAGCAGCCCTTCTAGCGGGGGGGCGTACGAGCAGTACTTC. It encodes CASSPSSGGAYEQYF. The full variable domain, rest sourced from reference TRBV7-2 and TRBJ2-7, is GAGVSQSPSNKVTEKGKDVELRCDPISGHTALYWYRQSLGQGLEFLIYFQGNSAPDKSGLPSDRFSAERTGGSVSTLTIQRTQQEDSAVYLCASSPSSGGAYEQYFGPGTRLTVT.